These 9 T cell receptor beta chains came from one sample sequenced in a study of blood T cells in healthy people across ages. Primed by a sample-barcoded 5' primer and a J-beta primer mix, a second PCR proceeded for roughly 6 to 12 cycles. TCRdb re-called the 5' RACE reads with MiXCR, one entry per CDR3 protein. The data contain approximately 690,000 distinct CDR3 sequences, around 41% of them singletons. Source material: blood. The receptors come from a man of 80 years or more in good health.

This clonotype was observed once. This chain links TRBV11-2 with TRBJ2-5; D may be TRBD1 (5 bases). Per the germline V gene, CDR1 is SGHAT and CDR2 is FQNNGV. CDR3 length equals 14 residues. Between the trimmed V and J ends, which lost 4 bases and 4 bases, there was a span of 13 bases. The DNA for the CDR3 is TGTGCCAGCAGCTCGAGGACACTTGGAGAGACCCAGTACTTC. It is translated as CASSSRTLGETQYF.

This clonotype was recorded a few times. At one end, the junction sequence differs from germline, possibly due to a read error. The chain carries TRBV7-2 and TRBJ1-1; D is unclear. CDR1 and CDR2 from the germline V gene are SGHTA and FQGNSA. This CDR3 contains 13 residues. CDR3 amino acids: CASSLAGYTEAFF. The CDR3 region has the DNA TGTGCCAGCAGCCTAGCGGGGTACACTGAAGCTTTCTTT.

In this sample, this clonotype turned up a few times. The chain recombines TRBV7-2 with TRBJ2-7, with TRBD2 identical over 10 bases. Germline CDR1 is SGHTA and CDR2 is FQGNSA. J was trimmed by 2 bases and V by 7 bases; bases with no gene match: 5. This CDR3 is built from 14 residues. The CDR3 DNA reads TGTGCCAGCAAGTCTAGCGGGGGAGCCTACGAGCAGTACTTC. Translation gives CASKSSGGAYEQYF. The full variable domain, with the rest looked up from reference TRBV7-2 and TRBJ2-7, is GAGVSQSPSNKVTEKGKDVELRCDPISGHTALYWYRQSLGQGLEFLIYFQGNSAPDKSGLPSDRFSAERTGGSVSTLTIQRTQQEDSAVYLCASKSSGGAYEQYFGPGTRLTVT.

The V call is TRBV6-1, the J call TRBJ2-5; 7 positions agree with TRBD1. After removal of 7 bases from V and 0 bases from J, the junction contained 5 bases not matched to a gene. Germline CDR1 and CDR2: MNHNS and SASEGT. This CDR3 region has 14 residues. CDR3 DNA sequence: TGTGCCAGCACATACGGGACAGACCAAGAGACCCAGTACTTC. This sequence encodes CASTYGTDQETQYF.

V and J are TRBV20-1 and TRBJ2-7, with 12 bases aligning to TRBD1. CDR3 length: 16 amino acids. From germline, CDR1 is DFQATT and CDR2 SNEGSKA (reference sequence). Trimming cost V 1 base and J 4 bases; bases outside gene matches: 8. This chain's CDR3 is CSARAGTGGRGYEQYF. In DNA form, the CDR3 reads TGCAGTGCTAGAGCCGGGACAGGGGGCAGGGGTTACGAGCAGTACTTC.

The rearrangement uses TRBV6-5 and TRBJ2-5; maybe TRBD1 (5 bases). This CDR3 spans 15 amino acids. CDR1 MNHEY and CDR2 SVGAGI come from the germline V gene. Trimming removed 2 bases from V and 1 base from J, with 11 bases in between. The CDR3 spells CASSYRGAPQETQYF. The DNA of the CDR3 is TGTGCCAGCAGTTACAGGGGCGCCCCCCAAGAGACCCAGTACTTC.

This clonotype was counted only a few times. The junction does not match germline at one end; this may be a read error. The chain recombines TRBV27 with TRBJ2-5, with 7 bases that match TRBD1. Germline values: CDR1 MNHEY, CDR2 SMNVEV (reference sequence). The CDR3 has 16 amino acids. CDR3 residues: CASSYGSAGGQGTQYF. The CDR3 bases are TGTGCCAGCAGTTACGGGTCGGCAGGGGGTCAAGGGACCCAGTACTTC.

This clonotype has more than one count but fewer than ten. The chain couples TRBV20-1 to TRBJ2-1; 15 nucleotides agree with TRBD2. The CDR3 contains 17 residues. Germline lookup yields CDR1 DFQATT and CDR2 SNEGSKA (reference sequence). J lost 1 base, V lost 6 bases, and 7 bases had no gene match. The CDR3 protein is CSASGLAGGVSYNEQFF. CDR3 DNA sequence: TGCAGTGCCTCTGGACTAGCGGGAGGGGTATCCTACAATGAGCAGTTCTTC.

In its sample, this clonotype was seen a few times. The CDR3 DNA reads TGTGCCATCCAGGGTGATAATAGCAATCAGCCCCAGCATTTT. Its protein is CAIQGDNSNQPQHF. The chain joins TRBV10-3 to TRBJ1-5; TRBD1 is a possible D gene (5 bases). Looked up from germline, CDR1 is ENHRY and CDR2 is SYGVKD. The CDR3 length is 14 residues. V lost 8 bases, J lost 0 bases, and 11 bases lay in between.